These T cell receptor beta chains were read from a single sample in a study of cytomegalovirus exposure and HLA in healthy donors. This table comes from immunoSEQ multiplex PCR, and its TCRdb copy is limited to in-frame clones, with some not included. The data show 110,000 or so clones, approximately 69% seen once. The sample consisted of PBMCs. The receptor set was obtained from a woman aged 45 to 65 in good health and CMV-seropositive. Both conserved end residues are part of each CDR3. D genes are given only for firm matches. Part of the rows lack a size; the others show once, few, many or a class for expanded clones.

d_call: TRBD2
clone_size: NA
j_call: TRBJ2-3
v_call: TRBV2
cdr3_nt: TGTGCCAGCAGTGAAGTCCTAGCGGGGATAAGCACAGATACGCAGTATTTT
cdr3_aa: CASSEVLAGISTDTQYF

d_call: NA
clone_size: NA
j_call: TRBJ1-3
v_call: TRBV7-2
cdr3_nt: TGTGCCAGCAGCTTAACGGGTCTTACTGGAAACACCATATATTTT
cdr3_aa: CASSLTGLTGNTIYF

d_call: TRBD1
clone_size: NA
j_call: TRBJ2-1
v_call: TRBV7-8
cdr3_nt: TGTGCCAGCAGATCCGGGACAGGGTCCTACAATGAGCAGTTCTTC
cdr3_aa: CASRSGTGSYNEQFF

d_call: NA
clone_size: NA
j_call: TRBJ2-3
v_call: TRBV27
cdr3_nt: TGTGCCAGCAGTAGAGCCGCAGATACGCAGTATTTT
cdr3_aa: CASSRAADTQYF

d_call: NA
clone_size: NA
j_call: TRBJ1-1
v_call: TRBV19
cdr3_nt: TGTGCCAGTAGTCCAGGGTATGGCACTGAAGCTTTCTTT
cdr3_aa: CASSPGYGTEAFF

d_call: NA
clone_size: NA
j_call: TRBJ2-2
v_call: TRBV4-1
cdr3_nt: TGCGCCAGCAGCCCGGATCAGGGAAACACCGGGGAGCTGTTTTTT
cdr3_aa: CASSPDQGNTGELFF

d_call: NA
clone_size: NA
j_call: TRBJ2-3
v_call: TRBV7-8
cdr3_nt: TGTGCCAGCAGCTATACGGCTAGCGCCTCAGATACGCAGTATTTT
cdr3_aa: CASSYTASASDTQYF

d_call: TRBD2
clone_size: NA
j_call: TRBJ2-1
v_call: TRBV18
cdr3_nt: TGTGCCAGCTCACCCGGGACTAGCGGTCCCAATGAGCAGTTCTTC
cdr3_aa: CASSPGTSGPNEQFF

d_call: NA
clone_size: NA
j_call: TRBJ1-4
v_call: TRBV13
cdr3_nt: TGTGCCAGCAGCTTGCGGCTAGCTAATGAAAAACTGTTTTTT
cdr3_aa: CASSLRLANEKLFF

d_call: TRBD1
clone_size: NA
j_call: TRBJ1-4
v_call: TRBV29-1
cdr3_nt: TGCAGCGTTGGGGGGACAGCAACTAATGAAAAACTGTTTTTT
cdr3_aa: CSVGGTATNEKLFF

d_call: NA
clone_size: NA
j_call: TRBJ1-4
v_call: TRBV30
cdr3_nt: TGTGCCTGGAGTCCCCAATCTAATGAAAAACTGTTTTTT
cdr3_aa: CAWSPQSNEKLFF

d_call: TRBD1
clone_size: NA
j_call: TRBJ1-4
v_call: TRBV7-2
cdr3_nt: TGTGCCAGCAGCCGATCCGGGACAGGGGGTGAAAAACTGTTTTTT
cdr3_aa: CASSRSGTGGEKLFF

d_call: TRBD2
clone_size: NA
j_call: TRBJ2-5
v_call: TRBV18
cdr3_nt: TGTGCCAGCTCACCCGGACTAGGCCAAGAGACCCAGTACTTC
cdr3_aa: CASSPGLGQETQYF

d_call: NA
clone_size: NA
j_call: TRBJ1-5
v_call: TRBV10-3
cdr3_nt: TGTGCCATCAGTGAGGAGCGAAATGGCAATCAGCCCCAGCATTTT
cdr3_aa: CAISEERNGNQPQHF

d_call: NA
clone_size: NA
j_call: TRBJ2-3
v_call: TRBV5-5
cdr3_nt: TGTGCCAGCAGCCCGTACACAGATACGCAGTATTTT
cdr3_aa: CASSPYTDTQYF

d_call: NA
clone_size: once
j_call: TRBJ1-2
v_call: TRBV25-1
cdr3_nt: TGTGCCAGCAGTGAGGGGGCGGGTGGCTACACCTTC
cdr3_aa: CASSEGAGGYTF

d_call: NA
clone_size: NA
j_call: TRBJ2-3
v_call: TRBV7-9
cdr3_nt: TGTGCCAGCAGCTTAGAGTGGGCGGGGCACACAGATACGCAGTATTTT
cdr3_aa: CASSLEWAGHTDTQYF